A single sample gave rise to the 24 T cell receptor beta chains below, sequenced in a study of cytomegalovirus exposure and HLA in healthy donors. PCR used 60 Vbeta primers and 13 Jbeta primers. The repertoire was sequenced with immunoSEQ multiplex PCR; TCRdb's copy has only in-frame clones and lacks some. Recorded for this sample: roughly 35,000 clones. The specimen sequenced was PBMCs. The receptors were sampled from a woman aged 40 to 49 in good health and CMV-seropositive.

The chain joins TRBV15 to TRBJ1-2; possibly TRBD1 for D (5 bases). CDR1 and CDR2 (germline): LNHNV, YYDKDF (reference sequence). The CDR3 is 12 residues long. V lost 1 base and J lost 5, with 5 bases in between. This CDR3 reads CATSRGQYGYTF. CDR3 sequence (DNA): TGTGCCACCAGCAGAGGACAGTATGGCTACACCTTC.

V usage is TRBV5-6 and J usage is TRBJ2-7; TRBD2 aligns across 11 bases. V lost 4 bases and J lost 6; bases outside the gene matches: 9. Germline lookup yields CDR1 SGHDT and CDR2 YYEEEE. CDR3 length: 15 residues. The CDR3 protein is CASSPIAGGAGEQYF. The CDR3 bases are TGTGCCAGCAGCCCTATAGCGGGAGGGGCGGGCGAGCAGTACTTC.

This chain uses TRBV13 with TRBJ2-1; no clear D. Germline loops: CDR1 PRHDT, CDR2 FYEKMQ (reference sequence). This CDR3 has 14 amino acids. V was shortened by 5 bases and J by 5 bases, with 13 bases between the two germline ends. CDR3 protein: CASSPWSTDNEQFF. The CDR3 DNA reads as TGTGCCAGCAGCCCCTGGAGCACCGACAATGAGCAGTTCTTC.

The rearrangement joins TRBV7-9 to TRBJ2-1; D is perhaps TRBD2 (5 bases). V dropped 5 bases and J dropped 6 bases, with 17 bases sitting between them. CDR1 and CDR2 (germline): SEHNR, FQNEAQ (reference sequence). The CDR3 has 15 residues. The CDR3 bases are TGTGCCAGCAGCCCCGCGAAGGGTCGGGGCAATGAGCAGTTCTTC. Its protein is CASSPAKGRGNEQFF.

The rearrangement joins TRBV11-1 to TRBJ2-5; D might be TRBD2 (5 bases). CDR1 is SGHAT, CDR2 FQDESV, per germline (reference sequence). The germline V and J ends were trimmed by 5 bases and 5 bases, with 15 bases remaining between them. The CDR3 runs 14 residues. The CDR3 DNA sequence: TGTGCCAGCAGCCCCATTTGGGCGGGCGAGACCCAGTACTTC. Its protein product is CASSPIWAGETQYF. Together with reference TRBV11-1 and TRBJ2-5, the CDR3 gives the full variable domain: EAEVAQSPRYKITEKSQAVAFWCDPISGHATLYWYRQILGQGPELLVQFQDESVVDDSQLPKDRFSAERLKGVDSTLKIQPAELGDSAMYLCASSPIWAGETQYFGPGTRLLVL.

The chain carries TRBV6-5 and TRBJ2-6, with D maybe TRBD1 (6 bases). There are 15 residues in the CDR3. From germline, CDR1 is MNHEY and CDR2 SVGAGI. Trimming shortened V by 9 bases and J by 0 bases, and 12 bases separated the two germline ends. In DNA, the CDR3 is TGTGCCAGTCGCACAGGGTCCTCTGGGGCCAACGTCCTGACTTTC. Translated: CASRTGSSGANVLTF.

The chain joins TRBV4-1 to TRBJ2-7, with 7 positions matching TRBD2. V was clipped by 3 bases and J by 3 bases; unmatched bases: 26. CDR1 is MGHRA, CDR2 YSYEKL, per germline. CDR3 length: 21 amino acids. The CDR3 bases are TGCGCCAGCAGCCAGGGACCTTGGAGGGAGGGCCATCGTCAGCGAAACTACGAGCAGTACTTC. This gives the protein CASSQGPWREGHRQRNYEQYF.

V usage is TRBV27 and J usage is TRBJ2-1; 10 positions agree with TRBD1. The V segment lost 5 bases and the J segment 10 bases; nucleotides outside the gene matches: 8. Per germline, CDR1 MNHEY and CDR2 SMNVEV (reference sequence). The CDR3 covers 14 residues. This chain's CDR3 is CASSGRDRGPEQFF. For the CDR3, the DNA is TGTGCCAGCAGTGGCCGGGACAGGGGCCCCGAGCAGTTCTTC.

This rearrangement joins TRBV15 to TRBJ2-7, with D unclear. Trimming shortened V by 1 base and J by 4 bases, and 14 bases separated the two germline ends. CDR1 is LNHNV, CDR2 YYDKDF, per germline (reference sequence). CDR3 length: 15 residues. CDR3 loop: CATSRGGTKVYEQYF. The CDR3 bases are TGTGCCACCAGCAGAGGCGGAACAAAGGTGTACGAGCAGTACTTC.

The chain has TRBV4-2 and TRBJ2-3; 8 bases agree with TRBD2. Germline V gives CDR1 LGHNA, CDR2 YNFKEQ. CDR3 length equals 16 residues. The ends lost 1 base at V and 4 bases at J; junction bases unmatched: 7. For the CDR3, the DNA is TGTGCCAGCAGCCAAGTGAGTAGCGGGAACTCAGATACGCAGTATTTT. Residues: CASSQVSSGNSDTQYF.

V is TRBV9 and J is TRBJ2-7; D possibly corresponds to TRBD2 (6 bases). The germline V and J ends were trimmed by 4 bases and 2 bases, with 16 bases remaining between them. The CDR3 spans 15 residues. The germline gives CDR1 SGDLS, CDR2 YYNGEE. In DNA form, the CDR3 reads TGTGCCAGCAGCCCCGGGGGTTCCCCCACCTACGAGCAGTACTTC. Encoded protein: CASSPGGSPTYEQYF. Based on the CDR3 plus reference TRBV9 and TRBJ2-7, the full variable domain is DSGVTQTPKHLITATGQRVTLRCSPRSGDLSVYWYQQSLDQGLQFLIQYYNGEERAKGNILERFSAQQFPDLHSELNLSSLELGDSALYFCASSPGGSPTYEQYFGPGTRLTVT.

This chain uses TRBV5-6 with TRBJ2-7, with 7 bases identical to TRBD2. The V segment lost 4 bases and the J segment 0 bases; nucleotides outside the gene matches: 7. There are 15 residues in the CDR3. CDR1 and CDR2 (germline): SGHDT, YYEEEE. CDR3 coding DNA: TGTGCCAGCAGCACCGCTAGCGGTTACTCCTACGAGCAGTACTTC. Protein product: CASSTASGYSYEQYF.

V usage is TRBV7-6 and J usage is TRBJ1-4, with a possible D match to TRBD1 (6 bases). V lost 1 base and J 3 bases, leaving 9 bases between the germline ends. The CDR3 contains 15 residues. Germline loops: CDR1 SGHVS, CDR2 FNYEAQ. The CDR3 spells CASSLVTGPNEKLFF. The CDR3, as DNA: TGTGCCAGCAGCTTAGTTACAGGGCCTAATGAAAAACTGTTTTTT.

The chain is built from TRBV28 and TRBJ1-1; 10 bases line up with TRBD1. Germline loops: CDR1 MDHEN, CDR2 SYDVKM. The CDR3 has 17 amino acids. Trimming at V came to 6 bases and at J to 0 bases, leaving 10 bases not matched to a gene. Here the CDR3 reads CASSPRGQGGLNTEAFF. Written as DNA, the CDR3 is TGTGCCAGCAGCCCAAGAGGACAGGGGGGTTTGAACACTGAAGCTTTCTTT.

V and J are TRBV10-2 and TRBJ2-7; TRBD2 matches 7 bases. V was clipped by 7 bases and J by 4 bases; unmatched bases: 7. The CDR3 extends over 13 amino acids. Germline lookup yields CDR1 WSHSY and CDR2 SAAADI. The CDR3 loop reads CASTAGALYEQYF. The CDR3, as DNA: TGCGCCAGCACGGCGGGAGCATTGTACGAGCAGTACTTC.

The genes are TRBV29-1 and TRBJ2-1; TRBD2 agrees at 10 bases. Germline CDR1 reads SQVTM; CDR2 reads ANQGSEA. The CDR3 has 15 amino acids. J gave up 5 bases and V 4 bases, and 8 bases lay outside the gene matches. CDR3 region: CSVAHRLAGDNEQFF. The CDR3 DNA sequence: TGCAGCGTTGCGCATCGACTAGCGGGTGACAATGAGCAGTTCTTC.

The chain couples TRBV10-2 to TRBJ2-3; D might be TRBD1 (5 bases). Germline CDR1 WSHSY, CDR2 SAAADI. Trimming shortened V by 6 bases and J by 1 base, and 5 bases separated the two germline ends. The CDR3 covers 12 residues. DNA for the CDR3: TGCGCCAGCAGACAGGGCACAGATACGCAGTATTTT. This sequence encodes CASRQGTDTQYF.

The CDR3 spells CASSALGGANYGYTF. The CDR3 DNA sequence: TGTGCCAGCAGCGCCCTAGGGGGCGCTAACTATGGCTACACCTTC. The V and J genes are TRBV5-6 and TRBJ1-2, with TRBD1 matching 7 bases. V dropped 4 bases and J dropped 0; count of bases not matched to a gene: 6. CDR1 and CDR2 from the germline V gene are SGHDT and YYEEEE. The CDR3 length is 15 residues.

The chain combines TRBV29-1 with TRBJ2-1, with D possibly being TRBD1 (5 bases). The length of the CDR3 is 11 residues. Deletions cut 4 bases from V and 7 bases from J, with 8 bases between. Germline CDR1 reads SQVTM; CDR2 reads ANQGSEA. CDR3 bases: TGCAGCGTTGCCTCAGGGAATGAGCAGTTCTTC. Translation: CSVASGNEQFF.

J is TRBJ1-5 and V is TRBV7-8, with a weak D call TRBD1 (5 bases). Germline V gives CDR1 SGHVS, CDR2 FQNEAQ. This CDR3 contains 14 residues. V lost 3 bases, J lost 2 bases, and 8 bases lay in between. The CDR3 loop is CASSFREGNQPQHF. CDR3 nucleotides: TGTGCCAGCAGCTTCAGGGAAGGCAATCAGCCCCAGCATTTT.

The chain employs TRBV28 and TRBJ2-6; 9 bases map to TRBD1. This CDR3 comprises 16 residues. With 6 bases clipped from V and 1 base from J, the junction kept 4 bases outside the gene matches. Germline values: CDR1 MDHEN, CDR2 SYDVKM. The CDR3 bases are TGTGCCAGCAGCAGAGGACAGGGGTCTGGGGCCAACGTCCTGACTTTC. It yields the protein CASSRGQGSGANVLTF.

This rearrangement joins TRBV19 to TRBJ2-7; 10 nucleotides line up with TRBD2. Trimming at V came to 3 bases and at J to 3 bases, leaving 2 bases not matched to a gene. Germline V gives CDR1 LNHDA, CDR2 SQIVND (reference sequence). This CDR3 region has 14 residues. The CDR3 sequence is CASSILAGGYEQYF. The CDR3 nucleotides read TGTGCCAGTAGTATCTTAGCGGGAGGCTACGAGCAGTACTTC.

Points on this clone: At the DNA level, this CDR3 is encoded by other sequences in the same sample as well. The rearrangement joins TRBV30 to TRBJ1-1, with unresolved D. This CDR3 comprises 13 residues. V lost 0 bases to trimming and J lost 1 base, with 6 bases between them. In germline, CDR1 is GTSNPN, CDR2 SVGIG (reference sequence). The DNA for the CDR3 is TGTGCCTGGAGTGTACGAGGGAACACTGAAGCTTTCTTT. Amino acid sequence: CAWSVRGNTEAFF.

The CDR3 DNA sequence: TGTGCCAGTAGTATACGCTCGGGGAACACCGGGGAGCTGTTTTTT. Encoded protein: CASSIRSGNTGELFF. The chain links TRBV19 to TRBJ2-2; D not certain. Trimming left V 2 bases short and J 1 base short, with 8 bases between. The CDR3 totals 15 residues. The germline CDR1 and CDR2 sequences are LNHDA and SQIVND (reference sequence).